This TCR beta chain stems from a study of control samples from healthy donors and cancer patients. The table came from immunoSEQ multiplex PCR; TCRdb's copy has only in-frame clones and leaves some out. This table has fewer than 90,000 clones, around 87% appearing once. V lost 4 bases, J lost 3 bases, and 13 bases lay in between. Germline CDR1 reads SGHRS; CDR2 reads YFSETQ. This CDR3 is built from 14 residues. Sequencing was carried out using blood. The TCR sequence derives from a man between 50 and 59 years old in good health. The rearrangement links TRBV5-1 to TRBJ1-1; the D gene is possibly TRBD1 (5 bases). CDR3 amino acids: CASSQGDSYTEAFF. The CDR3 DNA is TGCGCCAGCAGCCAGGGTGACAGCTACACTGAAGCTTTCTTT.